These 10 T cell receptor beta chains share one sample of origin, sequenced in a study of blood T cells in healthy people across ages. The authors ran a second PCR of roughly 6 to 11 cycles using a sample-barcoded 5' primer and a J-beta primer mix. TCRdb re-called the 5' RACE reads with MiXCR, one entry per CDR3 protein. The data contain roughly 830,000 distinct CDR3 sequences, 55% to 65% of them singletons. Sequenced input: blood. These receptors came from a young man in good health.

This clonotype was detected only a few times. This rearrangement joins TRBV6-2 or TRBV6-3 to TRBJ2-5; D perhaps matches TRBD2 (5 bases). Germline V gene lookup returns CDR1 MNHEY and CDR2 SVGEGT. V dropped 4 bases and J dropped 1 base, with 13 bases sitting between them. The CDR3 is made up of 15 amino acids. Here the CDR3 DNA reads TGTGCCAGCAGTTCGACGCGGGTCAGCCAAGAGACCCAGTACTTC. It specifies CASSSTRVSQETQYF.

V usage is TRBV5-1 and J usage is TRBJ2-1; no clear D gene. With 2 bases removed from V and 7 bases from J, the gap between germline ends came to 10 bases. CDR1 SGHRS and CDR2 YFSETQ come from the germline V gene. The CDR3 has 13 residues. CDR3 amino acids: CASSFPEMNEQFF. DNA for the CDR3: TGCGCCAGCAGCTTTCCGGAGATGAATGAGCAGTTCTTC.

The V gene is TRBV28, the J gene TRBJ2-3; TRBD1 is a possible D gene (7 bases). The length of the CDR3 is 15 residues. V dropped 4 bases and J dropped 2 bases, with 13 bases sitting between them. CDR1 and CDR2 from the germline V gene are MDHEN and SYDVKM. This CDR3 reads CASSSDRDFTDTQYF. The CDR3 DNA reads as TGTGCCAGCAGTTCCGACAGGGACTTCACAGATACGCAGTATTTT. Filled out from reference TRBV28 and TRBJ2-3, the complete variable domain reads DVKVTQSSRYLVKRTGEKVFLECVQDMDHENMFWYRQDPGLGLRLIYFSYDVKMKEKGDIPEGYSVSREKKERFSLILESASTNQTSMYLCASSSDRDFTDTQYFGPGTRLTVL.

Here the CDR3 reads CASSLDPTHLFF. As DNA, the CDR3 is TGTGCCAGCAGCTTAGATCCAACTCATCTGTTTTTT. The chain uses TRBV7-9 and TRBJ1-4, with D unresolved. CDR1 is SEHNR and CDR2 is FQNEAQ in the germline V gene (reference sequence). V was cut by 1 base and J by 14 bases, with 11 bases left in between. The CDR3 runs to 12 residues.

This sequence joins TRBV29-1 and TRBJ2-1, with 7 bases aligning to TRBD2. V lost 8 bases, J lost 10 bases, and 8 bases stayed unmatched. The length of the CDR3 is 11 residues. Germline-derived CDR1 and CDR2 are SQVTM and ANQGSEA. CDR3 nucleotide sequence: TGCAGCCTTTCTCTCGGGGGGGAGCAGTTCTTC. Translated: CSLSLGGEQFF.

The genes are TRBV29-1 and TRBJ2-7, with 7 bases identical to TRBD2. This CDR3 is 13 amino acids long. Trimming cost V 5 bases and J 0 bases; bases outside gene matches: 4. Germline V CDR1 and CDR2: SQVTM, ANQGSEA. The CDR3 region has the DNA TGCAGCGTTTCCTCTAGCGGCTCCTACGAGCAGTACTTC. Translating it yields CSVSSSGSYEQYF.

Details on this clonotype: This may be a read error, as it is one base from a much larger clone. The rearrangement uses TRBV20-1 and TRBJ2-1; D ambiguous. The CDR3 is 15 amino acids. V was pared by 0 bases and J by 6 bases, with 15 bases between. The V gene's germline CDR1 is DFQATT and CDR2 SNEGSKA (reference sequence). The DNA for the CDR3 is TGCAGTGCTAGAGATCAGGTGTCCCAGGTCAATGAGCAGTTCTTC. Amino acid sequence: CSARDQVSQVNEQFF.

This clonotype has only a few counts. The chain joins TRBV10-3 to TRBJ1-1; perhaps TRBD1 as D (6 bases). CDR1 is ENHRY and CDR2 is SYGVKD in the germline V gene. Trimming left V 2 bases short and J 12 bases short, with 13 bases between. The CDR3 spans 12 residues. The CDR3 sequence: CAISERGGDSFF. In DNA form, the CDR3 reads TGTGCCATCAGTGAGAGAGGGGGTGATTCTTTCTTT.

The genes are TRBV6-2 or TRBV6-3 and TRBJ1-2; TRBD1 is a possible D gene (6 bases). The germline V gene encodes CDR1 MNHEY and CDR2 SVGEGT. The CDR3 consists of 17 residues. Trimming cost V 8 bases and J 8 bases, with 30 bases left between them. CDR3 DNA sequence: TGTGCCAGCGCACCAGGGACAACAATGTCAGGATCCGGAGGCTACACCTTC. Its protein product is CASAPGTTMSGSGGYTF.

The chain uses TRBV7-8 and TRBJ2-3, with D possibly matching TRBD2 (7 bases). CDR3 length: 18 residues. Trimming left V 2 bases short and J 2 bases short, with 20 bases between. Looked up from germline, CDR1 is SGHVS and CDR2 is FQNEAQ. The DNA of the CDR3 is TGTGCCAGCAGCTTATTTGGGGTGGCGGGGGCCTTCACAGATACGCAGTATTTT. The encoded protein is CASSLFGVAGAFTDTQYF.